This T cell receptor beta chain was found in a study of radiotherapy plus CTLA-4 blockade in lung cancer. About the research overall: Approximately 18% of patients responded objectively, and roughly 34% achieved disease control.

Receiving focal radiation plus CTLA-4 blockade with ipilimumab were patients who had chemo-refractory metastatic non-small-cell lung cancer. As for this clone: Its antigen is not identified.

Findings and limits, study-wide: With interferon-beta, early dynamics of blood T cell clones were reported to best predict response. After treatment with radiotherapy plus ipilimumab, TCR clones that came from the tumor expanded in blood.

V was shortened by 4 bases and J by 10 bases, with 13 bases between the two germline ends. The germline V gene has CDR1 MDHEN and CDR2 SYDVKM. This CDR3 spans 12 amino acids. Sequencing used immunoSEQ multiplex PCR; TCRdb keeps in-frame clones, though not all of them. The top ten clones hold about 2% of a sample with roughly 92,000 clones, about 86% of them seen once. The clonotype originates from a human donor with non-small cell lung cancer who had a partial response to radiotherapy plus ipilimumab. Specimen: peripheral blood, collected from a patient treated with radiotherapy plus ipilimumab. V gene TRBV28 combines with J gene TRBJ1-1; weak D call: TRBD1 (6 bases). The CDR3 reads CASSSTGSRAFF. Written as DNA, the CDR3 is TGTGCCAGCAGTTCAACAGGGAGCAGAGCTTTCTTT.